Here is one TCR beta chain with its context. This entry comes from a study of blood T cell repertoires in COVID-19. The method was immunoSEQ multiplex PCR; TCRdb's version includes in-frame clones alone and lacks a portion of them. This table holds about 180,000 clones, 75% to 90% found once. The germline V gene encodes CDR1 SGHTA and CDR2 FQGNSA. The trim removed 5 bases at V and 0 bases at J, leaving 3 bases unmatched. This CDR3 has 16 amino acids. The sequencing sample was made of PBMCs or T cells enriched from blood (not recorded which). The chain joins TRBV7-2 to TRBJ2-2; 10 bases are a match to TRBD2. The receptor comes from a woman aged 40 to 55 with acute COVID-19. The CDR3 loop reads CASSQGLAPNTGELFF. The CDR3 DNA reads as TGTGCCAGCAGCCAGGGACTAGCGCCGAACACCGGGGAGCTGTTTTTT.